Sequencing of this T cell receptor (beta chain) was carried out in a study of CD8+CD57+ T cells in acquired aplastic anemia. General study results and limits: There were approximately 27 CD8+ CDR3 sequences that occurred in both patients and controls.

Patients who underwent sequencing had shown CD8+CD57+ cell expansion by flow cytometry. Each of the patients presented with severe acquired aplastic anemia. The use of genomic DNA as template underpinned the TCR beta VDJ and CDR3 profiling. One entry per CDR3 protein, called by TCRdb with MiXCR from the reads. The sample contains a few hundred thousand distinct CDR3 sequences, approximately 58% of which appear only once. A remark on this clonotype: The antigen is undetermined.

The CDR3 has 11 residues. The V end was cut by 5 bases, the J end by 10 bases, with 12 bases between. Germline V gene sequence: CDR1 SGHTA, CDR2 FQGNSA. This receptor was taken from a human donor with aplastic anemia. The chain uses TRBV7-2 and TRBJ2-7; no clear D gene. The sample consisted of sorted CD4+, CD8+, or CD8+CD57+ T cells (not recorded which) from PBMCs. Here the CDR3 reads CASSGKTEQYF. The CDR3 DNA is TGTGCCAGCAGCGGTAAAACAGAACAGTACTTC.